The present TCR beta chain was sequenced within a study of blood T cell repertoires in COVID-19. About the study: Whether acute or convalescent, the COVID-19 samples came from the United States, Italy and Spain. PBMCs, B-cell-depleted T cells, or T cells were the source of the cDNA or gDNA that made up the material.

The V and J ends lost 3 bases and 1 base, in that order; junction bases with no gene match: 9. Germline V lookup: CDR1 LGHDT, CDR2 YNNKEL (reference sequence). The CDR3 consists of 17 residues. Original handling: It was from reference gene primer amplification that nucleated cell counts were estimated. Measured with immunoSEQ multiplex PCR; TCRdb has only the in-frame clones, and not every one. V, J and clone size are taken as reported in that table, and D and trimming were inferred from the DNA itself. The sample shows roughly 60,000 clones, about four fifths of them seen only once. Sequencing was performed on peripheral blood. This clonotype was obtained from a human donor in a cohort sampled during active COVID-19. The chain recombines TRBV3-1 (or the pseudogene TRBV3-2) with TRBJ2-5, with 9 bases fitting TRBD1. The CDR3 spells CASSHLTGGAFQETQYF. The CDR3 DNA sequence: TGTGCCAGCAGCCACCTCACAGGGGGCGCGTTCCAAGAGACCCAGTACTTC.